This passage covers 14 T cell receptor beta chains from one sample sequenced in a study of blood T cell repertoires in COVID-19. The assay was immunoSEQ multiplex PCR, and TCRdb's table has in-frame clones only and misses some. This sample has about 110,000 clones, with 85% to 90% found just once. Sample: peripheral blood. Every receptor here comes from a woman over 75 with acute or convalescent COVID-19.

The J gene is TRBJ2-1, the V gene TRBV7-9, with 15 positions matching TRBD2. The CDR3 runs to 17 residues. Germline lookup yields CDR1 SEHNR and CDR2 FQNEAQ (reference sequence). J lost 8 bases, V lost 0 bases, and 5 bases had no gene match. Here the CDR3 DNA reads TGTGCCAGCAGCTTAGCCTGGACTAGCGGGGGGGTGCATGAGCAGTTCTTC. Translation gives CASSLAWTSGGVHEQFF.

The rearrangement links TRBV3-1 (or the pseudogene TRBV3-2) to TRBJ1-3; TRBD1 is a possible D gene (5 bases). CDR1 and CDR2 (germline): LGHDT, YNNKEL (reference sequence). The CDR3 consists of 18 residues. Trimming removed 0 bases from V and 0 bases from J, with 15 bases in between. Written as DNA, the CDR3 is TGTGCCAGCAGCCAAGATCCATCAACGGGGGGCTCTGGAAACACCATATATTTT. This encodes CASSQDPSTGGSGNTIYF.

This rearrangement joins TRBV3-1 (or the pseudogene TRBV3-2) to TRBJ2-2, with 9 nucleotides matching TRBD1. V was clipped by 8 bases and J by 7 bases; unmatched bases: 5. This CDR3 is 13 amino acids long. CDR1 is LGHDT, CDR2 YNNKEL, per germline (reference sequence). CDR3 amino acids: CASRDRAVGELFF. The CDR3 DNA reads TGTGCCAGCCGGGACAGGGCGGTCGGGGAGCTGTTTTTT.

The rearrangement links TRBV18 to TRBJ2-1, with TRBD2 matching over 11 bases. Germline V gene sequence: CDR1 KGHSH, CDR2 LQKENI. The trim removed 6 bases at V and 2 bases at J, leaving 9 bases unmatched. The length of the CDR3 is 17 residues. CDR3 amino acids: CASSGGSGGVPYNEQFF. The CDR3 DNA reads as TGTGCCAGCTCCGGGGGTAGCGGGGGGGTCCCCTACAATGAGCAGTTCTTC.

V gene TRBV28 combines with J gene TRBJ1-4, with a weak D call TRBD1 (5 bases). Germline lookup yields CDR1 MDHEN and CDR2 SYDVKM. Trimming pared 7 bases from V and 8 bases from J, leaving 20 bases between. The CDR3 covers 15 residues. The CDR3 reads CASTNAAGRREKLFF. CDR3 nucleotide sequence: TGTGCCAGCACCAATGCCGCGGGACGGCGAGAAAAACTGTTTTTT.

This CDR3 is CASSLGLGGLWSYEQYF. The CDR3 DNA reads as TGTGCCAGCAGCTTAGGCTTAGGCGGGCTATGGTCCTACGAGCAGTACTTC. The chain combines TRBV13 with TRBJ2-7; D may be TRBD2 (5 bases). Between the trimmed V and J ends, which lost 0 bases and 1 base, there was a span of 16 bases. Germline lookup yields CDR1 PRHDT and CDR2 FYEKMQ (reference sequence). CDR3 length equals 17 residues. The variable domain in full, completed from reference TRBV13 and TRBJ2-7, reads AAGVIQSPRHLIKEKRETATLKCYPIPRHDTVYWYQQGPGQDPQFLISFYEKMQSDKGSIPDRFSAQQFSDYHSELNMSSLELGDSALYFCASSLGLGGLWSYEQYFGPGTRLTVT.

J is TRBJ1-2 and V is TRBV3-1 (or the pseudogene TRBV3-2), with D tentatively TRBD1 (5 bases). V lost 6 bases and J 6 bases, leaving 11 bases between the germline ends. Per the germline V gene, CDR1 is LGHDT and CDR2 is YNNKEL (reference sequence). This CDR3 spans 12 amino acids. The CDR3 loop reads CASSRVRDGYTF. In nucleotides, the CDR3 is TGTGCCAGCAGTCGGGTCAGGGATGGCTACACCTTC.

This chain connects TRBV5-1 to TRBJ1-1; tentative D call: TRBD1 (6 bases). This CDR3 has 14 amino acids. The V gene lost 4 bases and the J gene lost 1 base, with 11 bases spanning the gap. CDR1 is SGHRS and CDR2 is YFSETQ in the germline V gene. The CDR3 DNA reads as TGCGCCAGCAGCCCGGGAGGGGGGAACACTGAAGCTTTCTTT. Protein: CASSPGGGNTEAFF.

This chain connects TRBV30 to TRBJ1-1; weak D call: TRBD1 (6 bases). Germline V gives CDR1 GTSNPN, CDR2 SVGIG (reference sequence). Trimming took off 3 bases at V and 4 bases at J, with 9 bases between the two ends. The CDR3 runs 12 residues. The CDR3, as DNA: TGTGCCTGGAGGGACAGCGGCACTGAAGCTTTCTTT. It yields the protein CAWRDSGTEAFF. Full variable domain (outside the CDR3, taken from reference TRBV30 and TRBJ1-1): SQTIHQWPATLVQPVGSPLSLECTVEGTSNPNLYWYRQAAGRGLQLLFYSVGIGQISSEVPQNLSASRPQDRQFILSSKKLLLSDSGFYLCAWRDSGTEAFFGQGTRLTVV.

The gene calls are TRBV7-8 and TRBJ2-7; 7 bases agree with TRBD2. The junction had 4 bases not matched to a gene; V was cut back by 3 bases and J by 2 bases. Looked up from germline, CDR1 is SGHVS and CDR2 is FQNEAQ. CDR3 size: 14 residues. The CDR3: CASSLGRGAYEQYF. The CDR3, as DNA: TGTGCCAGCAGCTTGGGACGGGGGGCCTACGAGCAGTACTTC.

V and J are TRBV7-7 and TRBJ1-2; 10 nucleotides line up with TRBD1. Germline CDR1 and CDR2: SSHAT and FNYEAQ (reference sequence). V lost 4 bases and J lost 3; bases outside the gene matches: 5. The CDR3 covers 15 residues. CDR3 coding DNA: TGTGCCAGCAGCTCGACAGGGGGCTTCGACTATGGCTACACCTTC. Translating it yields CASSSTGGFDYGYTF.

The rearrangement joins TRBV5-1 to TRBJ1-1, with D possibly being TRBD1 (6 bases). The V end lost 0 bases, the J end lost 2 bases, and 17 bases lay between the germline ends. This CDR3 has 17 residues. In germline, CDR1 is SGHRS, CDR2 YFSETQ. The CDR3 reads CASSLVAGVIPNTEAFF. DNA for the CDR3: TGCGCCAGCAGCTTGGTGGCAGGGGTCATACCAAACACTGAAGCTTTCTTT.

The genes are TRBV5-8 and TRBJ2-1; D not certain. CDR1 is SGHTS, CDR2 YDEGEE, per germline. Trimming took off 0 bases at V and 2 bases at J, with 6 bases between the two ends. CDR3 length: 14 amino acids. This chain's CDR3 is CASSLGQAYNEQFF. The CDR3 DNA follows: TGTGCCAGCAGCTTGGGACAAGCCTACAATGAGCAGTTCTTC.

The chain combines TRBV30 with TRBJ2-6; 11 bases map to TRBD1. This CDR3 region has 17 residues. Trimming removed 4 bases from V and 0 bases from J; junction bases left unmatched: 5. In germline, CDR1 is GTSNPN, CDR2 SVGIG (reference sequence). As DNA, the CDR3 is TGTGCCTGGACAGGGACAGGGGGGGACTCTGGGGCCAACGTCCTGACTTTC. It codes for CAWTGTGGDSGANVLTF.